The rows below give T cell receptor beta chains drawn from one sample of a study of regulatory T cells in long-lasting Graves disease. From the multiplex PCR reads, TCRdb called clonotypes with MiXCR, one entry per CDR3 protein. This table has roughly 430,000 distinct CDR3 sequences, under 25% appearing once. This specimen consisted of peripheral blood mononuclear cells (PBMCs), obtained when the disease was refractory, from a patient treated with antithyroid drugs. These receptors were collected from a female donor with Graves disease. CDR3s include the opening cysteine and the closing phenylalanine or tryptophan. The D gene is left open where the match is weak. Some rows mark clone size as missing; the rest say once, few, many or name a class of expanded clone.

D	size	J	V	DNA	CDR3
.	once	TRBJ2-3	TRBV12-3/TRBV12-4	TGTGCCAGCAGCCCAGGAGGGGGCACAGATACGCTGTATTTT	CASSPGGGTDTLYF
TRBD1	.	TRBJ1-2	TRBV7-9	TGTGCCAGCAGCCTTATACTTCCGACAGGGGGATATGGCTACACCTTC	CASSLILPTGGYGYTF
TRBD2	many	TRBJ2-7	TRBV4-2	TGTGCCAGCAGCCATCCTAGCGGGTCCTCCTACGAGCAGTACTTC	CASSHPSGSSYEQYF
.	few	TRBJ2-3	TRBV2	TGTGCCAGCAGTGGTGGTCGTACAGGTACAGATACGCAGTATTTT	CASSGGRTGTDTQYF
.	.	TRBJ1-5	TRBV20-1	TGCAGTGCTAGAGATAAGGTTTTTAGCAATCAGCCCCAGCATTTT	CSARDKVFSNQPQHF
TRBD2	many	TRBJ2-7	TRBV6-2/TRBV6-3	TGTGCCAGCACCCGGACTAGCGGGTCCTACGAGCAGTACTTC	CASTRTSGSYEQYF
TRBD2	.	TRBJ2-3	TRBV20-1	TGCAGTGCTAGTACTAGCGTGTCAGATACGCAGTATTTT	CSASTSVSDTQYF
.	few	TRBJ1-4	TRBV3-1	TGTGCCAGCAGCCAAGAATCCGGGGAGGGGACTAATGAAAAACTGTTTTTT	CASSQESGEGTNEKLFF
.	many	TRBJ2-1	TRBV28	TGTGCCAGCAGCCCCCACTATAGCTCCTACAATGAGCAGTTCTTC	CASSPHYSSYNEQFF
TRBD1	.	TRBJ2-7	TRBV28	TGTGCCAGCAGCTCTTCCGGGACAGGGACCTTTTCCTACGAGCAGTACTTC	CASSSSGTGTFSYEQYF
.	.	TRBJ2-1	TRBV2	TGTGCCAGCGTGGCGTTGGATCGTGAGCAGTTCTTC	CASVALDREQFF
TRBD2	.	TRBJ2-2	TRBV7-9	TGTGCCAGCAGCTCGACGGGTAGCGGGAGCGGCACCGGGGAGCTGTTTTTT	CASSSTGSGSGTGELFF
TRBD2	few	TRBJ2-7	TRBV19	TGTGCCAGTAGTCCCAGGGTAGCGGGAGGCTACGAGCAGTACTTC	CASSPRVAGGYEQYF
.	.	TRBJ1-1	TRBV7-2	TGTGCCAGCAGCCCAATCCCCGGAGGGGACACTGAAGCTTTCTTT	CASSPIPGGDTEAFF
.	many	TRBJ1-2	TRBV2	TGTGCCAGCCACACAGCATCGCTCTATGGCTACACCTTC	CASHTASLYGYTF
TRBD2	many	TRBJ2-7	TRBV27	TGTGCCAGCAGTCCCGGGACTAGCGGGAGATCCGAGCAGTACTTC	CASSPGTSGRSEQYF
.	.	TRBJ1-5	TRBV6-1	TGTGCCAGCAGGCGGTCAGGTTATAGCAATCAGCCCCAGCATTTT	CASRRSGYSNQPQHF
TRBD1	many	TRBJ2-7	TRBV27	TGTGCCAGCAGTCGGACAGGGCCCTACGAGCAGTACTTC	CASSRTGPYEQYF
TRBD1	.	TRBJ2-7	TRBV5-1	TGCGCCAGCAGCTCATCAATTGGGACAGGGGCCTACGAGCAGTACTTC	CASSSSIGTGAYEQYF
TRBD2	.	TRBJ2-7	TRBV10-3	TGTGCCATAGCCGGGACTAGCGGGAGAGGGTCCTACGAGCAGTACTTC	CAIAGTSGRGSYEQYF
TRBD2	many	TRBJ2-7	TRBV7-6	TGTGCCAGCAGCTTAGGCGGGAGGGCCCACGAGCAGTACTTC	CASSLGGRAHEQYF
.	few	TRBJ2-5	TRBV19	TGTGCCAGTAGTATGGGCTCGGGGTACCAAGAGACCCAGTACTTC	CASSMGSGYQETQYF
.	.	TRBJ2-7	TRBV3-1	TGTGCCAGCAGCCAAGAACGGGATTCCGCCGAGCAGTACTTC	CASSQERDSAEQYF
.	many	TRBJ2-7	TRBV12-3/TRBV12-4	TGTGCCAGCAGTTCCCGACCCGGGGTCATATTGTACGAGCAGTACTTC	CASSSRPGVILYEQYF
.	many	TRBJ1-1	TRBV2	TGTGCCAGCAGTCCTCGGGAGGGTACTGAAGCTTTCTTT	CASSPREGTEAFF
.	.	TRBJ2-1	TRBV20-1	TGCAGTGCTAGATCTCCCGTAGCGGTTACCTACAATGAGCAGTTCTTC	CSARSPVAVTYNEQFF
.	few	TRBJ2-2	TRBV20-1	TGCAGTGCAGGTGGGGGACTGGAGAGCACCGGGGAGCTGTTTTTT	CSAGGGLESTGELFF
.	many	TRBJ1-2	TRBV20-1	TGCAGTGCGCGAATCGAGGGGAACTATGGCTACACCTTC	CSARIEGNYGYTF
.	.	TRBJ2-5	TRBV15	TGTGCCACCAGCAGAGTGATCGTCTCTACCCTCCAAGAGACCCAGTACTTC	CATSRVIVSTLQETQYF
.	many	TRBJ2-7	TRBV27	TGTGCCAGCAGAGGACTTAGCTCCTACGAGCAGTACTTC	CASRGLSSYEQYF
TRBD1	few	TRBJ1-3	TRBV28	TGTGCCAGCAGTTTTCTCGGGGGCAGGGGGCTTTATGGAAACACCATATATTTT	CASSFLGGRGLYGNTIYF
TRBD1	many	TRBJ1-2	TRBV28	TGTGCCAGCAGATCCCGGGACAGGGGTGGCTATGGCTACACCTTC	CASRSRDRGGYGYTF
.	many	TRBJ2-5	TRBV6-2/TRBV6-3	TGTGCCAGCAGTTACTCTTCCCAAGAGACCCAGTACTTC	CASSYSSQETQYF
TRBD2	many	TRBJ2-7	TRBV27	TGTGCCAGCAGTCTAATCAGCGGGAGCGCGAAAGAGCAGTACTTC	CASSLISGSAKEQYF
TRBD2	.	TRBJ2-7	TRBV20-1	TGCAGTGCTAAAGCGGGGACCTACGAGCAGTACTTC	CSAKAGTYEQYF
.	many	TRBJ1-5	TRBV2	TGTGCCAGCAGGGGTGGTTTCAGCAATCAGCCCCAGCATTTT	CASRGGFSNQPQHF
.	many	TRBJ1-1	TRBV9	TGTGCCAGCAGCGTAACAGGTAGTATCACTGAAGCTTTCTTT	CASSVTGSITEAFF
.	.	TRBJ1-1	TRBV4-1	TGCGCCAGCAGCCAAGACGGGCCGGGACCGGGACTTCGGGGCACTGAAGCTTTCTTT	CASSQDGPGPGLRGTEAFF
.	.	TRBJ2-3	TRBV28	TGTGCCAGCACGGGGCTGGAAGATACGCAGTATTTT	CASTGLEDTQYF
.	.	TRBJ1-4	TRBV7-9	TGTGCCAGCAGCTTTGAGGGTGGGAATGAAAAACTGTTTTTT	CASSFEGGNEKLFF
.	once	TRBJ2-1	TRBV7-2	TGTGCCAGCAGCTTCGGAGACTCCCGGTACAATGAGCAGTTCTTC	CASSFGDSRYNEQFF
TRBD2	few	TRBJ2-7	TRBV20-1	TGCAGTGCACTAAGGTCCGGACTAGCGATGATCGAGCAGTACTTC	CSALRSGLAMIEQYF
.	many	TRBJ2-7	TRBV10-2	TGCGCCAGCCAGGGAGATACCTACGAGCAGTACTTC	CASQGDTYEQYF
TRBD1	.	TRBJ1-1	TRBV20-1	TGCAGTGCTAGGGGACAGCAGAACACTGAAGCTTTCTTT	CSARGQQNTEAFF
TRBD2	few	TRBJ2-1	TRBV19	TGTGCCAGTAGTGCCCCCGGGACTAGCGGGAGAAATGAGCAGTTCTTC	CASSAPGTSGRNEQFF
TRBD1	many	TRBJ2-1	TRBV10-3	TGTGCCATCAAGGGGACAGCGTACAATGAGCAGTTCTTC	CAIKGTAYNEQFF
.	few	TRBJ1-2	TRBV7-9	TGTGCCAGCAGCTCTTCGACAGTCTATGGCTACACCTTC	CASSSSTVYGYTF
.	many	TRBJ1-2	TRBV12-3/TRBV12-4	TGTGCCAGCAGTTACGGGAACTATGGCTACACCTTC	CASSYGNYGYTF
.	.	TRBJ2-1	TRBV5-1	TGCGCCAGCAGCTTAGGGGACCTTGGGGATGAGCAGTTCTTC	CASSLGDLGDEQFF
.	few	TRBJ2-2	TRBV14	TGTGCCAGCAGCCCGGGCCCGAACACCGGGGAGCTGTTTTTT	CASSPGPNTGELFF
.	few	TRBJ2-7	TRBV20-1	TGCAGTGCTAGACCCCGGGACAAAAGATGGGACGAGCAGTACTTC	CSARPRDKRWDEQYF
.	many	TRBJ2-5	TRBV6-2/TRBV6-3	TGTGCCAGCAGAAACCGGCACCAAAGTTTGGAGACCCAGTACTTC	CASRNRHQSLETQYF